Below, 24 T cell receptor beta chains from the same sample are listed, as sequenced in a study of CD8+ T cells in alopecia areata. RNA extraction was followed by reverse transcription into cDNA, which acted as the sequencing template. Data came from immunoSEQ multiplex PCR; TCRdb stores just in-frame clones and leaves some out. The sample includes more than 90,000 clones, around two fifths of them seen just once. The sequencing input was CD4+ T cells sorted from blood. The receptors were sampled from a human donor with alopecia areata.

In the case of this clone: The sample has other DNA sequences that encode this CDR3 too. The chain carries TRBV30 and TRBJ1-5; D gene unclear. This CDR3 has 13 amino acids. The germline CDR1 and CDR2 sequences are GTSNPN and SVGIG (reference sequence). Deletions cut 0 bases from V and 4 bases from J, with 7 bases between. CDR3 nucleotides: TGTGCCTGGAGTGTAAGAGGAAATCAGCCCCAGCATTTT. It is translated as CAWSVRGNQPQHF.

The genes are TRBV2 and TRBJ1-5; 7 bases line up with TRBD1. This CDR3 comprises 15 residues. Germline CDR1 reads SNHLY; CDR2 reads FYNNEI. V dropped 2 bases and J dropped 7; count of bases not matched to a gene: 8. The CDR3 coding sequence is TGTGCCAGCAGTGAAACTCGGACAGGCGGGCAGCCCCAGCATTTT. The encoded protein is CASSETRTGGQPQHF.

This clone was seen a handful of times. The V call is TRBV29-1, the J call TRBJ1-2, with 10 bases matching TRBD1. The germline gives CDR1 SQVTM, CDR2 ANQGSEA. J was trimmed by 3 bases and V by 7 bases; bases with no gene match: 5. The CDR3 loop spans 13 amino acids. In nucleotides, the CDR3 is TGCAGCGCCGACAGGGGGCTAGACTATGGCTACACCTTC. It translates to CSADRGLDYGYTF.

The sample holds a few counts of this clone. The J gene is TRBJ2-7, the V gene TRBV18; TRBD1 aligns across 9 bases. The germline CDR1 and CDR2 sequences are KGHSH and LQKENI. With V trimmed by 4 bases and J by 0 bases, 4 bases remained unmatched. CDR3 length equals 15 residues. The CDR3 here is CASSLGQGSSYEQYF. The CDR3 DNA follows: TGTGCCAGCTCACTTGGACAGGGGAGCTCCTACGAGCAGTACTTC.

The chain recombines TRBV30 with TRBJ2-7; D is uncertain. The CDR3 is 11 amino acids. Germline V CDR1 and CDR2: GTSNPN, SVGIG (reference sequence). Trimming pared 5 bases from V and 1 base from J, leaving 6 bases between. CDR3 residues: CAWVRSYEQYF. CDR3 bases: TGTGCCTGGGTCCGATCCTACGAGCAGTACTTC. Based on the CDR3 plus reference TRBV30 and TRBJ2-7, the full variable domain is SQTIHQWPATLVQPVGSPLSLECTVEGTSNPNLYWYRQAAGRGLQLLFYSVGIGQISSEVPQNLSASRPQDRQFILSSKKLLLSDSGFYLCAWVRSYEQYFGPGTRLTVT.

The CDR3 sequence: CASSEPLAGSPLEQYF. In nucleotides, the CDR3 is TGTGCCAGCAGTGAACCACTAGCGGGTTCCCCCCTCGAGCAGTACTTC. The chain links TRBV2 to TRBJ2-7; TRBD2 aligns across 9 bases. CDR3 length: 16 residues. Trimming cost V 2 bases and J 6 bases; bases outside gene matches: 11. Germline values: CDR1 SNHLY, CDR2 FYNNEI.

This chain connects TRBV5-1 to TRBJ2-1; 9 positions agree with TRBD2. V shed 0 bases, J shed 4 bases, and the junction held 2 bases outside the gene matches. There are 15 residues in the CDR3. CDR1 and CDR2 (germline): SGHRS, YFSETQ. The CDR3 nucleotides read TGCGCCAGCAGCTTGGACGCGGGAGGGTACAATGAGCAGTTCTTC. Residues: CASSLDAGGYNEQFF.

The chain uses TRBV18 and TRBJ1-5; D gene unclear. Trimming took off 1 base at V and 5 bases at J, with 6 bases between the two ends. Germline CDR1 KGHSH, CDR2 LQKENI. This CDR3 is built from 13 residues. The CDR3 bases are TGTGCCAGCTCACCACATGAGCATCAGCCCCAGCATTTT. Its protein product is CASSPHEHQPQHF.

The chain recombines TRBV23-1 with TRBJ2-1; TRBD2 matches 8 bases. TRBV23-1 is reported as an ORF; its role is uncertain. V lost 4 bases and J lost 2; bases outside the gene matches: 7. The CDR3 sequence is 16 residues long. In nucleotides, the CDR3 is TGCGCCAGCAGTCGCCTTTTGCGGGGGGCCTACAATGAGCAGTTCTTC. The encoded protein is CASSRLLRGAYNEQFF.

This clone was observed a few times. The rearrangement joins TRBV5-1 to TRBJ2-1, with D perhaps TRBD1 (6 bases). This CDR3 spans 15 amino acids. Germline V CDR1 and CDR2: SGHRS, YFSETQ. V lost 0 bases, J lost 8 bases, and 15 bases lay in between. The CDR3 DNA sequence: TGCGCCAGCAGCTTGGGACAGGCCTTAGAGGATGAGCAGTTCTTC. Protein product: CASSLGQALEDEQFF.

V gene TRBV30 combines with J gene TRBJ1-5; TRBD1 aligns across 12 bases. The CDR3 has 16 residues. Germline-derived CDR1 and CDR2 are GTSNPN and SVGIG (reference sequence). Trimming took 8 bases from V and 3 from J; bases not matched to a gene: 11. The CDR3 is CAGDFGTGGPNQPQHF. In nucleotides, the CDR3 is TGTGCCGGAGATTTCGGGACAGGGGGCCCCAATCAGCCCCAGCATTTT.

The chain combines TRBV5-1 with TRBJ1-1; 7 bases fit TRBD1. This CDR3 is built from 12 residues. Germline V gives CDR1 SGHRS, CDR2 YFSETQ. Germline trimming cut 0 bases from V and 10 bases from J; bases unmatched to any gene: 3. The DNA of the CDR3 is TGCGCCAGCAGCTTGGGGACAGGAACAGCTTTCTTT. Protein: CASSLGTGTAFF.

This clone occurred a few times. The CDR3 region is CASSLTTLSREQFF. In DNA, the CDR3 is TGTGCCAGCAGCTTAACAACCTTGTCCCGTGAGCAGTTCTTC. V and J are TRBV7-9 and TRBJ2-1; D not resolved. Trimming left V 2 bases short and J 9 bases short, with 14 bases between. In germline, CDR1 is SEHNR, CDR2 FQNEAQ (reference sequence). This CDR3 is 14 amino acids long.

This clone was seen a handful of times. V and J are TRBV7-8 and TRBJ2-2, with 7 bases matching TRBD2. Germline-derived CDR1 and CDR2 are SGHVS and FQNEAQ. V lost 1 base and J lost 6; bases outside the gene matches: 8. The CDR3 runs to 16 residues. The CDR3 is CASSLVVAGVAGELFF. CDR3 sequence (DNA): TGTGCCAGCAGCTTAGTAGTGGCGGGAGTGGCCGGGGAGCTGTTTTTT.

This chain connects TRBV7-9 to TRBJ1-6, with D unclear. The length of the CDR3 is 14 residues. Per the germline V gene, CDR1 is SEHNR and CDR2 is FQNEAQ (reference sequence). Trimming left V 8 bases short and J 6 bases short, with 14 bases between. As DNA, the CDR3 is TGTGCCAGCGGCGCAGGTGCTCCTAATTCACCCCTCCACTTT. Residues: CASGAGAPNSPLHF.

This clone was observed a few times. The chain joins TRBV7-2 to TRBJ1-2; 9 bases map to TRBD1. The CDR3 has 13 amino acids. Germline CDR1 reads SGHTA; CDR2 reads FQGNSA. Trimming took 7 bases from V and 2 from J; bases not matched to a gene: 2. The CDR3 DNA follows: TGTGCCAGCACCGGGACAGGGAACTATGGCTACACCTTC. This translates into CASTGTGNYGYTF.

This chain links TRBV29-1 with TRBJ1-2, with a tentative D call TRBD1 (5 bases). The CDR3 sequence is 13 residues long. The V end lost 5 bases, the J end lost 8 bases, and 18 bases lay between the germline ends. CDR1 and CDR2 from the germline V gene are SQVTM and ANQGSEA. CDR3 coding DNA: TGCAGCGTTTTGACAGTTATGCAGAGCGGCTACACCTTC. Translating gives CSVLTVMQSGYTF.

V is TRBV5-1 and J is TRBJ2-7, with TRBD1 matching 9 bases. The trim removed 4 bases at V and 5 bases at J, leaving 10 bases unmatched. Germline CDR1 is SGHRS and CDR2 is YFSETQ. The CDR3 covers 15 residues. CDR3 residues: CASSPRPGQGDEQYF. The CDR3 DNA follows: TGCGCCAGCAGCCCGCGACCGGGACAGGGCGACGAGCAGTACTTC.

This clone was counted only a few times. Here the CDR3 DNA reads TGTGCCAGCAGACGACAGGTTTACGAGCAGTACTTC. Encoded protein: CASRRQVYEQYF. The chain uses TRBV28 and TRBJ2-7; TRBD1 is a possible D gene (6 bases). CDR3 length equals 12 residues. Trimming shortened V by 6 bases and J by 4 bases, and 10 bases separated the two germline ends. Per the germline V gene, CDR1 is MDHEN and CDR2 is SYDVKM.

The V and J genes are TRBV18 and TRBJ2-4; D gene unclear. The germline V gene has CDR1 KGHSH and CDR2 LQKENI. Trimming stripped 2 bases from V and 6 bases from J, with 8 bases between. There are 13 residues in the CDR3. CDR3 sequence: CASSPGPGNIQYF. The CDR3 DNA reads as TGTGCCAGCTCACCAGGTCCTGGAAACATTCAGTACTTC.

The V call is TRBV29-1, the J call TRBJ1-5; D gene ambiguous. The CDR3 is made up of 14 amino acids. Trimming removed 5 bases at V and 4 bases at J, with 15 bases between. Germline-derived CDR1 and CDR2 are SQVTM and ANQGSEA. This CDR3 is CSVQVGNPNQPQHF. DNA for the CDR3: TGCAGCGTTCAGGTGGGGAACCCTAATCAGCCCCAGCATTTT.

A few counts support this clone. The rearrangement links TRBV28 to TRBJ2-3; no reliable D call. CDR3 length: 13 residues. V shed 7 bases and J shed 4 bases, with 12 bases lying between them. Germline loops: CDR1 MDHEN, CDR2 SYDVKM. As DNA, the CDR3 is TGTGCCAGCACCCAAAGGGCGGCAGATACGCAGTATTTT. Protein: CASTQRAADTQYF.

This clone was found a few times. The J gene is TRBJ2-7, the V gene TRBV7-8; no firm D call. Trimming stripped 1 base from V and 6 bases from J, with 16 bases between. The CDR3 contains 15 residues. CDR1 SGHVS and CDR2 FQNEAQ come from the germline V gene. CDR3 bases: TGTGCCAGCAGCTTAGTGCTCAGCACCTCTGCCGAGCAGTACTTC. Protein: CASSLVLSTSAEQYF.

The chain combines TRBV7-2 with TRBJ2-7; tentatively, D is TRBD1 or TRBD2 (6 bases each). The CDR3 sequence is 14 residues long. CDR1 is SGHTA, CDR2 FQGNSA, per germline. V lost 5 bases, J lost 6 bases, and 17 bases lay in between. The CDR3 region has the DNA TGTGCCAGCAGCGTGGGATGGGGGGCAATCGAGCAGTACTTC. This codes for CASSVGWGAIEQYF.